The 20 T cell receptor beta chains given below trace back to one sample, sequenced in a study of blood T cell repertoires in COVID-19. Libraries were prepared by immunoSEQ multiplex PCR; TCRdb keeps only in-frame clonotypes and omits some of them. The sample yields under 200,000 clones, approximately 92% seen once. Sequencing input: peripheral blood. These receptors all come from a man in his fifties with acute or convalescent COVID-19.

The CDR3 DNA is TGCGCCAGCAGCTTGGAGTTTTTTAGGGGGGGCCTGGTGAACACTGAAGCTTTCTTT. This encodes CASSLEFFRGGLVNTEAFF. The rearrangement joins TRBV5-1 to TRBJ1-1; weak D call: TRBD1 (6 bases). The germline V gene has CDR1 SGHRS and CDR2 YFSETQ. This CDR3 has 19 amino acids. The V gene lost 0 bases and the J gene lost 0 bases, with 21 bases spanning the gap.

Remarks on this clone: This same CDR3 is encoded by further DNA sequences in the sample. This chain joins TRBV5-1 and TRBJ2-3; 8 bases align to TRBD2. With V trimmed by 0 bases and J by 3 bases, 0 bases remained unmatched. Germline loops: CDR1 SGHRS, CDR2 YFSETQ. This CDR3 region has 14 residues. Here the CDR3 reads CASSLAGGTDTQYF. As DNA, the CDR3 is TGCGCCAGCAGCTTGGCGGGAGGGACAGATACGCAGTATTTT.

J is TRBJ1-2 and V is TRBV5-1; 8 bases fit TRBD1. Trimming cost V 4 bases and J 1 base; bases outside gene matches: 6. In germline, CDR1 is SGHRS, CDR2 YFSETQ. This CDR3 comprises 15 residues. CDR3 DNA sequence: TGCGCCAGCAGCCCCGGACAGGGAGATAACTATGGCTACACCTTC. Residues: CASSPGQGDNYGYTF.

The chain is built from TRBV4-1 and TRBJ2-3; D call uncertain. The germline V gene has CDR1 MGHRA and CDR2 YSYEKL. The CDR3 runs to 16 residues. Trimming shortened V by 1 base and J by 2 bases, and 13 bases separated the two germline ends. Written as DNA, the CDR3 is TGCGCCAGCAGCCAAGGGTCGGTTACTTTCACAGATACGCAGTATTTT. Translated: CASSQGSVTFTDTQYF.

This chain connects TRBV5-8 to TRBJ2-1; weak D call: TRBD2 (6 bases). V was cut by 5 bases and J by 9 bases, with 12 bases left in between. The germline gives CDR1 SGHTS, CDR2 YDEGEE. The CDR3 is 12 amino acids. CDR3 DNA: TGTGCCAGCAGGCTGGGGAGGACTGAGCAGTTCTTC. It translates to CASRLGRTEQFF.

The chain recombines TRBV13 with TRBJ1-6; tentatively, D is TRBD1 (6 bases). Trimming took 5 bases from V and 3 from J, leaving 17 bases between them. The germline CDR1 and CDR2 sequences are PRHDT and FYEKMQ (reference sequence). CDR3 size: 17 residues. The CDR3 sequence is CASSLGAGRHYNSPLHF. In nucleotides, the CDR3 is TGTGCCAGCAGCCTGGGGGCAGGGCGCCACTATAATTCACCCCTCCACTTT. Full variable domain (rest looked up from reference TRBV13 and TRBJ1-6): AAGVIQSPRHLIKEKRETATLKCYPIPRHDTVYWYQQGPGQDPQFLISFYEKMQSDKGSIPDRFSAQQFSDYHSELNMSSLELGDSALYFCASSLGAGRHYNSPLHFGNGTRLTVT.

In nucleotides, the CDR3 is TGTGCCATCAGGCCCGCCGGCTACAATGAGCAGTTCTTC. Encoded protein: CAIRPAGYNEQFF. The genes are TRBV10-3 and TRBJ2-1; unclear D gene. The CDR3 contains 13 residues. Trimming removed 6 bases at V and 3 bases at J, with 9 bases between. Germline CDR1 reads ENHRY; CDR2 reads SYGVKD.

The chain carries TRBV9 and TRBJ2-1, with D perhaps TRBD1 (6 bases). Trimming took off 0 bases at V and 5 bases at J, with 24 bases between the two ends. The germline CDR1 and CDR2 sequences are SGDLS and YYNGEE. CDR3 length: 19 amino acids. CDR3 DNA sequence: TGTGCCAGCAGCGTAGATGACCCTTGGACAGTCGATTATAACAATGAGCAGTTCTTC. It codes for CASSVDDPWTVDYNNEQFF.

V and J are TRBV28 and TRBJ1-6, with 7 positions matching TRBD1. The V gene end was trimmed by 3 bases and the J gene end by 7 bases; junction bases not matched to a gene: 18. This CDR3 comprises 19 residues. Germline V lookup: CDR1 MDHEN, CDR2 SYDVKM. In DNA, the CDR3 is TGTGCCAGCAGTTTCCGACCGACAGGGCTCCTGGTGGAAAATTCACCCCTCCACTTT. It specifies CASSFRPTGLLVENSPLHF.

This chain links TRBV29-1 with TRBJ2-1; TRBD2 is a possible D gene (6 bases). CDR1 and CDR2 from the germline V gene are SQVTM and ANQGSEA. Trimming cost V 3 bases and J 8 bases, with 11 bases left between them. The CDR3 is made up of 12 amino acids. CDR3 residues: CSVDQPGDEQFF. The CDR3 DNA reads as TGCAGCGTTGACCAGCCGGGGGATGAGCAGTTCTTC.

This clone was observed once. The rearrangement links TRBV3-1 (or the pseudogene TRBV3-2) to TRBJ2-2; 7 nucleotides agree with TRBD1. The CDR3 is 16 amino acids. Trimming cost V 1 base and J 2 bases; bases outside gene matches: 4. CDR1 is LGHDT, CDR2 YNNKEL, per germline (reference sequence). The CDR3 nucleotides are TGTGCCAGCAGCCAAGCCGGGACAGTAAACACCGGGGAGCTGTTTTTT. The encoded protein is CASSQAGTVNTGELFF.

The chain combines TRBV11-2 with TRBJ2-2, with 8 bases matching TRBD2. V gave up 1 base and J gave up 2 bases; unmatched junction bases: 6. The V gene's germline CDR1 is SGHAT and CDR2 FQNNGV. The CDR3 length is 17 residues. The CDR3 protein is CASSLVGLGRNTGELFF. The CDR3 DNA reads TGTGCCAGCAGCTTAGTGGGACTAGGGAGAAACACCGGGGAGCTGTTTTTT.

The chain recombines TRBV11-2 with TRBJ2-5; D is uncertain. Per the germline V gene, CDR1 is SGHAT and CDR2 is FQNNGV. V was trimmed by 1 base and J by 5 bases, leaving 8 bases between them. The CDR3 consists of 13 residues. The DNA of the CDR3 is TGTGCCAGCAGCTTAGGGCCCACCGAGACCCAGTACTTC. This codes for CASSLGPTETQYF.

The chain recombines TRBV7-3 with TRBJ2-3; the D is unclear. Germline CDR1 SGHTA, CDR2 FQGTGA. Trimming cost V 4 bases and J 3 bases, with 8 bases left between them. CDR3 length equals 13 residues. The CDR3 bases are TGTGCCAGCAGCTCTCGACTGACAGATACGCAGTATTTT. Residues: CASSSRLTDTQYF.

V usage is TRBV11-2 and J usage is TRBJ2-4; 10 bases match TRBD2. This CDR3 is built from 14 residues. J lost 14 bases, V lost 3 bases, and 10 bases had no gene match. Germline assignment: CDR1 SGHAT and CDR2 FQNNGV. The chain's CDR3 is CASSFLAGVPGEYF. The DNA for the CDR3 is TGTGCCAGCAGCTTCCTAGCGGGGGTACCCGGGGAGTACTTC.

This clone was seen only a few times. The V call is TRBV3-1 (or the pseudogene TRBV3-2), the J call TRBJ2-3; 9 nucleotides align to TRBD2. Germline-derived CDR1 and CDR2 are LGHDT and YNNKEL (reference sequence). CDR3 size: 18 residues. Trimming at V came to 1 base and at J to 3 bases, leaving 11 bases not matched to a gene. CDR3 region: CASSQAQNLAGLTDTQYF. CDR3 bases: TGTGCCAGCAGCCAAGCCCAAAATCTAGCGGGATTGACAGATACGCAGTATTTT.

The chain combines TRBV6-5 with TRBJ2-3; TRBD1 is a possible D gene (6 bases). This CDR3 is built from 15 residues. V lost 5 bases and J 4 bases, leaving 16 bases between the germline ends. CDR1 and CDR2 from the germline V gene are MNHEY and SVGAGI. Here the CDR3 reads CASSPGTREADTQYF. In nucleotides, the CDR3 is TGTGCCAGCAGTCCCGGGACAAGGGAAGCAGATACGCAGTATTTT.

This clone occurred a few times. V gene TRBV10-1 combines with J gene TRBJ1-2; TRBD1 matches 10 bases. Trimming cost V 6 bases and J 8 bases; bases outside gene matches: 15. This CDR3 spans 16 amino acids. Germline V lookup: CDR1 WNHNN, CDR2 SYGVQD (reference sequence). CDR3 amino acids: CASRPSGQGVPSGYTF. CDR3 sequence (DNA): TGCGCCAGCAGACCCTCCGGACAGGGGGTTCCCTCGGGCTACACCTTC.

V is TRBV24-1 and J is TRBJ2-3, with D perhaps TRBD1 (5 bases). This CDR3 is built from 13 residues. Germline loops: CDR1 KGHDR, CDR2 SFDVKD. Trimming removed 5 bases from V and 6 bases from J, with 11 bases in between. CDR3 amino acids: CATSAQVGDTQYF. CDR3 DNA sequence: TGTGCCACCAGTGCACAGGTGGGGGATACGCAGTATTTT.

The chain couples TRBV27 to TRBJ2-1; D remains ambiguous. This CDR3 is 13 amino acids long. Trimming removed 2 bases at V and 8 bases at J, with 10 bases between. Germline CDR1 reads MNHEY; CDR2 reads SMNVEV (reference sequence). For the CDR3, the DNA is TGTGCCAGCAGTTTAACCAGCAGGCATGAGCAGTTCTTC. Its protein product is CASSLTSRHEQFF.